The clone carrying this T cell receptor beta chain appeared a few times. Antigen: not known. The CDR3 covers 15 residues. Per the germline V gene, CDR1 is SGHRS and CDR2 is YFSETQ. V trimming: 3 bases; J trimming: 7 bases; junction bases outside the gene matches: 8. The data were obtained in a study of CD8 T cells in ankylosing spondylitis. Regarding the study as a whole: Reported data indicate significant enrichment of disease-linked clones within matched ankylosing spondylitis synovial fluid. CD8+ disease-linked clones were present at relatively low frequencies in blood. Seemingly characteristic of ankylosing spondylitis blood was a TCR beta motif consisting of fewer than 10 highly homologous variants.

By quantitative 5'-RACE with molecular barcodes, the TCR beta libraries were made. TCRdb called the 5' RACE reads again in MiXCR, with one record for every CDR3 protein. Of roughly 700,000 distinct CDR3 sequences detected, under 20% appear once; the ten largest clones hold over 15%. The sequencing input was blood, either unsorted or a sorted T cell fraction (not recorded which). The clonotype originates from a male donor with ankylosing spondylitis. This sequence joins TRBV5-1 and TRBJ2-5; 11 bases align to TRBD2. The CDR3 sequence is CASSSTSGTTGTQYF. CDR3 bases: TGCGCCAGCAGCTCGACTAGCGGGACGACGGGGACCCAGTACTTC.